The 24 T cell receptor beta chains listed next were all sequenced from one sample in a study of T cell changes during pregnancy in multiple sclerosis. TCRdb keeps only in-frame clones here, not all; method: immunoSEQ multiplex PCR. The repertoire includes about 73,000 clones, 75% to 90% of them detected once, and around 9.5% sits in the top ten. The sample in question was peripheral blood, obtained after pregnancy. All receptors come from a female donor in good health, enrolled as a control in a pregnancy study.

This clone was seen once. The gene calls are TRBV10-3 and TRBJ2-5; 11 bases fit TRBD2. The CDR3 length is 13 residues. V lost 7 bases to trimming and J lost 5 bases; unmatched junction nucleotides: 3. CDR1 ENHRY and CDR2 SYGVKD come from the germline V gene. CDR3 residues: CAITRLAGETQYF. The DNA for the CDR3 is TGTGCCATCACTCGACTAGCGGGGGAGACCCAGTACTTC.

J is TRBJ1-3 and V is TRBV12-5; D perhaps matches TRBD1 (6 bases). CDR1 is LGHNT and CDR2 is FRNRAP in the germline V gene. V was trimmed by 3 bases and J by 2 bases, leaving 8 bases between them. The CDR3 has 14 amino acids. CDR3 region: CASGLSGAGNTIYF. The CDR3 coding sequence is TGTGCTAGTGGTTTATCAGGGGCTGGAAACACCATATATTTT. Supplemented by reference TRBV12-5 and TRBJ1-3, the full variable domain reads DARVTQTPRHKVTEMGQEVTMRCQPILGHNTVFWYRQTMMQGLELLAYFRNRAPLDDSGMPKDRFSAEMPDATLATLKIQPSEPRDSAVYFCASGLSGAGNTIYFGEGSWLTVV.

The genes are TRBV14 and TRBJ1-2, with TRBD1 matching over 7 bases. The CDR3 spans 17 residues. The germline CDR1 and CDR2 sequences are SGHDN and FVKESK. V trimming: 0 bases; J trimming: 7 bases; junction bases outside the gene matches: 14. The chain's CDR3 is CASSQDKRGDRVRGYTF. In nucleotides, the CDR3 is TGTGCCAGCAGCCAAGATAAGAGGGGAGACAGGGTTCGTGGCTACACCTTC.

The V call is TRBV11-3, the J call TRBJ2-7; a weak D match, TRBD1 (5 bases). Germline V lookup: CDR1 SGHNT, CDR2 YENEEA. V gave up 4 bases and J gave up 6 bases, with 10 bases separating them. CDR3 length: 12 amino acids. The CDR3 coding sequence is TGTGCCAGCAGCTCCCGACAGCGCGAGCAGTACTTC. Amino acid sequence: CASSSRQREQYF.

J is TRBJ2-3 and V is TRBV19, with 9 bases fitting TRBD2. V shed 3 bases, J shed 2 bases, and the junction held 3 bases outside the gene matches. Germline assignment: CDR1 LNHDA and CDR2 SQIVND (reference sequence). This CDR3 region has 15 residues. Here the CDR3 reads CASSMVAGATDTQYF. CDR3 DNA sequence: TGTGCCAGTAGTATGGTAGCGGGGGCCACAGATACGCAGTATTTT.

The chain employs TRBV6-4 and TRBJ2-7; tentative D call: TRBD2 (6 bases). The CDR3 has 14 residues. Deletions cut 5 bases from V and 3 bases from J, with 14 bases between. The germline V gene encodes CDR1 MRHNA and CDR2 SNTAGT. The CDR3 protein is CASSKAAGLYEQYF. CDR3 in DNA: TGTGCCAGCAGTAAGGCGGCGGGACTCTACGAGCAGTACTTC.

The chain has TRBV28 and TRBJ1-2; D perhaps matches TRBD1 (5 bases). The CDR3 totals 12 residues. Germline V CDR1 and CDR2: MDHEN, SYDVKM. Trimming left V 5 bases short and J 8 bases short, with 12 bases between. In nucleotides, the CDR3 is TGTGCCAGCAGTACGGGGGGTCGGGGCTACACCTTC. Protein: CASSTGGRGYTF.

The chain joins TRBV9 to TRBJ2-1; 9 bases align to TRBD2. From germline, CDR1 is SGDLS and CDR2 YYNGEE. This CDR3 is built from 17 residues. V trimming: 1 base; J trimming: 7 bases; junction bases outside the gene matches: 12. CDR3 coding DNA: TGTGCCAGCAGCGTATTGGCTAGCGGGGAAAGAGGTAATGAGCAGTTCTTC. Translated: CASSVLASGERGNEQFF.

The chain has TRBV6-1 and TRBJ1-1; D not certain. CDR1 and CDR2 from the germline V gene are MNHNS and SASEGT. Trimming took off 5 bases at V and 1 base at J, with 14 bases between the two ends. CDR3 length equals 15 residues. CDR3 in amino acids: CASSLNNQANTEAFF. In DNA, the CDR3 is TGTGCCAGCAGTCTCAACAACCAGGCGAACACTGAAGCTTTCTTT.

In this sample, this clone turned up once. The rearrangement joins TRBV25-1 to TRBJ1-6; TRBD1 is a possible D gene (5 bases). The V end lost 3 bases, the J end lost 8 bases, and 14 bases lay between the germline ends. CDR1 and CDR2 from the germline V gene are MGHDK and SYGVNS. This CDR3 is 15 amino acids long. The CDR3 protein is CASSDPWGVDSPLHF. The CDR3 nucleotides are TGTGCCAGCAGTGACCCATGGGGGGTGGATTCACCCCTCCACTTT.

This chain links TRBV7-2 with TRBJ2-7; 11 nucleotides align to TRBD2. The CDR3 is 15 residues long. The trim removed 4 bases at V and 5 bases at J, leaving 7 bases unmatched. Germline V lookup: CDR1 SGHTA, CDR2 FQGNSA. The CDR3 spells CASSSSGTSGHEQYF. As DNA, the CDR3 is TGTGCCAGCAGCTCTTCCGGGACTAGCGGACACGAGCAGTACTTC.

This clone was seen many times. The rearrangement links TRBV15 to TRBJ2-3; a weak D match, TRBD2 (6 bases). The ends were cut back, 1 base at V and 0 bases at J, with 8 bases in the middle. There are 15 residues in the CDR3. CDR1 is LNHNV and CDR2 is YYDKDF in the germline V gene (reference sequence). The CDR3 protein is CATSRGGASTDTQYF. The CDR3 DNA reads as TGTGCCACCAGCAGAGGCGGGGCTAGCACAGATACGCAGTATTTT.

The gene calls are TRBV30 and TRBJ2-6; 8 bases align to TRBD2. V shed 5 bases and J 3 bases; nucleotides not matched to a gene: 12. Germline V lookup: CDR1 GTSNPN, CDR2 SVGIG (reference sequence). CDR3 length equals 17 residues. CDR3: CAWGPSGRLGGANVLTF. Written as DNA, the CDR3 is TGTGCCTGGGGACCAAGCGGGAGACTTGGTGGGGCCAACGTCCTGACTTTC.

This clone was detected only once. The chain carries TRBV7-2 and TRBJ2-3, with 10 bases identical to TRBD2. The V segment lost 5 bases and the J segment 2 bases; nucleotides outside the gene matches: 7. This CDR3 region has 16 residues. The germline CDR1 and CDR2 sequences are SGHTA and FQGNSA. The CDR3 loop reads CASSPGLAGVTDTQYF. The CDR3 bases are TGTGCCAGCAGCCCAGGGCTAGCGGGGGTCACAGATACGCAGTATTTT.

This chain uses TRBV19 with TRBJ2-5; 7 nucleotides align to TRBD1. J gave up 5 bases and V 6 bases, and 9 bases lay outside the gene matches. The CDR3 loop spans 14 amino acids. Germline V gives CDR1 LNHDA, CDR2 SQIVND (reference sequence). CDR3 sequence reads: CASSPGQARETQYF. In DNA form, the CDR3 reads TGTGCCAGTAGCCCCGGACAGGCCAGGGAGACCCAGTACTTC. The full variable domain, completed using reference TRBV19 and TRBJ2-5, is DGGITQSPKYLFRKEGQNVTLSCEQNLNHDAMYWYRQDPGQGLRLIYYSQIVNDFQKGDIAEGYSVSREKKESFPLTVTSAQKNPTAFYLCASSPGQARETQYFGPGTRLLVL.

V gene TRBV30 combines with J gene TRBJ2-6; no definite D call. The CDR3 is made up of 15 amino acids. V was shortened by 0 bases and J by 4 bases, with 10 bases between the two germline ends. CDR1 and CDR2 from the germline V gene are GTSNPN and SVGIG (reference sequence). CDR3 DNA: TGTGCCTGGAGTGTAAGTCTATCCGGGGCCAACGTCCTGACTTTC. Protein product: CAWSVSLSGANVLTF. Full variable domain (rest looked up from reference TRBV30 and TRBJ2-6): SQTIHQWPATLVQPVGSPLSLECTVEGTSNPNLYWYRQAAGRGLQLLFYSVGIGQISSEVPQNLSASRPQDRQFILSSKKLLLSDSGFYLCAWSVSLSGANVLTFGAGSRLTVL.

This clone has a single count. The chain combines TRBV27 with TRBJ2-7; 7 nucleotides line up with TRBD1. Germline assignment: CDR1 MNHEY and CDR2 SMNVEV (reference sequence). The CDR3 extends over 14 amino acids. The J segment lost 2 bases and the V segment lost 2 bases, leaving 3 bases of the junction unmatched. The CDR3 here is CASSLRDSTYEQYF. The CDR3 DNA sequence: TGTGCCAGCAGTTTAAGGGACAGCACCTACGAGCAGTACTTC.

V and J are TRBV11-3 and TRBJ1-4; tentative D call: TRBD1 (5 bases). Trimming cost V 2 bases and J 8 bases, with 18 bases left between them. CDR1 is SGHNT and CDR2 is YENEEA in the germline V gene. The CDR3 has 16 residues. CDR3 in amino acids: CASSLRLGGAGEKLFF. Here the CDR3 DNA reads TGTGCCAGCAGCTTACGTCTCGGGGGAGCGGGGGAAAAACTGTTTTTT.

The V and J genes are TRBV18 and TRBJ2-5; the match to TRBD2 covers 9 bases. Germline V lookup: CDR1 KGHSH, CDR2 LQKENI. The trim removed 2 bases at V and 2 bases at J, leaving 6 bases unmatched. The CDR3 has 16 amino acids. The CDR3 nucleotides are TGTGCCAGCTCACCAACCGATCTAGCGGGGCAAGAGACCCAGTACTTC. Translating gives CASSPTDLAGQETQYF.

The chain couples TRBV20-1 to TRBJ2-3; no definite D call. Germline CDR1 reads DFQATT; CDR2 reads SNEGSKA (reference sequence). The CDR3 length is 10 residues. The V gene lost 5 bases and the J gene lost 2 bases, with 2 bases spanning the gap. The DNA of the CDR3 is TGCAGTGCTTACACAGATACGCAGTATTTT. Residues: CSAYTDTQYF.

This chain connects TRBV6-5 to TRBJ2-3; D uncertain. The V gene's germline CDR1 is MNHEY and CDR2 SVGAGI. V dropped 4 bases and J dropped 0 bases, with 8 bases sitting between them. This CDR3 is 14 amino acids long. CDR3 DNA: TGTGCCAGCAGTTTTGGAGCGAGCACAGATACGCAGTATTTT. It codes for CASSFGASTDTQYF.

The CDR3 DNA reads TGTGCCAGCAGGGACAGGGCGCCAACTAATGAAAAACTGTTTTTT. Translated: CASRDRAPTNEKLFF. The rearrangement links TRBV6-1 to TRBJ1-4; 8 bases agree with TRBD1. V gave up 6 bases and J gave up 0 bases; unmatched junction bases: 3. The CDR3 totals 15 residues. CDR1 and CDR2 (germline): MNHNS, SASEGT.

The chain links TRBV12-1 to TRBJ2-1; the DNA was not compared with TRBD2, the D call given in the table. TRBV12-1 is a documented pseudogene. The CDR3 has 13 residues. The CDR3 bases are TGTGCCAGCAGCTTGCCGCGGGGTGGTGAGCAGTTCTTC. Protein product: CASSLPRGGEQFF.

The chain carries TRBV29-1 and TRBJ2-1, with TRBD2 as a possible D gene (5 bases). Germline values: CDR1 SQVTM, CDR2 ANQGSEA. Trimming cost V 3 bases and J 3 bases, with 12 bases left between them. The CDR3 contains 14 residues. The CDR3 bases are TGCAGCGTTGATCGTGCAGGACTCTACAATGAGCAGTTCTTC. Its protein is CSVDRAGLYNEQFF.